This TCR beta chain originates from a study of beta chain features in type 1 diabetes. This clone was detected only a few times. Of the isolated RNA, all was reverse transcribed, and so the sequenced material was expressed TCRB transcripts. Method: immunoSEQ multiplex PCR; TCRdb's copy keeps in-frame clones and lacks some. The sample carries some 900,000 clones, 17% recorded once. This CDR3 comprises 13 residues. V lost 1 base and J 7 bases, leaving 8 bases between the germline ends. The germline CDR1 and CDR2 sequences are SEHNR and FQNEAQ (reference sequence). This chain joins TRBV7-9 and TRBJ1-5; D ambiguous. The material sequenced was naive CD4+ T cells from blood. The TCR comes from a woman aged 18 to 35 in good health. In DNA form, the CDR3 reads TGTGCCAGCAGCTTAGGGGGAGGCCAGCCCCAGCATTTT. Protein product: CASSLGGGQPQHF.